One sample yielded the 9 T cell receptor beta chains listed below, sequenced in a study of blood T cells in healthy people across ages. The use of a sample-barcoded 5' primer and a J-beta primer mix characterized a second PCR of roughly 6 to 11 cycles. In TCRdb, the 5' RACE reads were re-called with MiXCR into one record per CDR3 protein. Of around 1.5 million distinct CDR3 sequences listed, 42% are singletons. Specimen: blood. The origin of the receptors is a woman aged 18-35 years in good health.

This clonotype showed up many times. One end of the junction does not line up with germline, which may come from a read error. This chain links TRBV3-1 with TRBJ2-7, with 7 bases fitting TRBD1. The germline gives CDR1 LGHDT, CDR2 YNNKEL (reference sequence). The CDR3 loop spans 13 amino acids. The CDR3 is CASSQGQAYEQYF. The CDR3 bases are TGCGCCAGCAGCCAAGGACAGGCCTACGAGCAGTACTTC.

This clonotype came up once. The chain uses TRBV4-1 and TRBJ1-1; a weak D match, TRBD1 (5 bases). The CDR3 runs to 16 residues. Germline CDR1 MGHRA, CDR2 YSYEKL. V was shortened by 5 bases and J by 4 bases, with 20 bases between the two germline ends. The CDR3 spells CASSSSLTGLITEAFF. The CDR3 DNA follows: TGCGCCAGCAGCTCGAGTTTAACAGGTTTAATCACTGAAGCTTTCTTT.

The genes are TRBV7-6 and TRBJ1-1, with TRBD1 identical over 9 bases. Germline CDR1 SGHVS, CDR2 FNYEAQ. The CDR3 consists of 15 residues. With 2 bases clipped from V and 2 bases from J, the junction kept 3 bases outside the gene matches. CDR3: CASSLSGQGNTEAFF. The CDR3 coding sequence is TGTGCCAGCAGCTTATCGGGACAGGGTAACACTGAAGCTTTCTTT.

The chain is built from TRBV11-2 and TRBJ2-7, with D perhaps matching TRBD1 (5 bases). The CDR3 is 15 amino acids. V lost 5 bases, J lost 6 bases, and 20 bases lay in between. From germline, CDR1 is SGHAT and CDR2 FQNNGV. The CDR3 nucleotides read TGTGCCAGCAGCGACAAGACAGATGCTTTTGGCGAGCAGTACTTC. Encoded protein: CASSDKTDAFGEQYF. Variable domain in full (rest from reference TRBV11-2 and TRBJ2-7): EAGVAQSPRYKIIEKRQSVAFWCNPISGHATLYWYQQILGQGPKLLIQFQNNGVVDDSQLPKDRFSAERLKGVDSTLKIQPAKLEDSAVYLCASSDKTDAFGEQYFGPGTRLTVT.

This chain connects TRBV7-9 to TRBJ2-1, with D perhaps TRBD1 or TRBD2 (5 bases each). This CDR3 is built from 15 residues. Trimming removed 4 bases at V and 7 bases at J, with 17 bases between. Germline CDR1 reads SEHNR; CDR2 reads FQNEAQ (reference sequence). The CDR3: CASSSADVPGNEQFF. The CDR3 nucleotides read TGTGCCAGCAGCTCAGCGGACGTCCCAGGGAATGAGCAGTTCTTC.

This clonotype was seen only once. This chain uses TRBV5-1 with TRBJ1-1; weak D call: TRBD1 (6 bases). The CDR3 extends over 12 amino acids. Deletions cut 4 bases from V and 11 bases from J, with 15 bases between. CDR1 is SGHRS and CDR2 is YFSETQ in the germline V gene. CDR3: CASSAAGTGAFF. The CDR3 region has the DNA TGCGCCAGCAGCGCGGCAGGAACAGGGGCTTTCTTT.

The J gene is TRBJ2-1, the V gene TRBV9; 7 bases fit TRBD1. Germline trimming cut 4 bases from V and 9 bases from J; bases unmatched to any gene: 7. Germline CDR1 and CDR2: SGDLS and YYNGEE. The CDR3 contains 13 residues. The CDR3 DNA reads as TGTGCCAGCAGCCTGACAGGGTCGGGTGAGCAGTTCTTC. It codes for CASSLTGSGEQFF.

There are a few counts of this clonotype. This chain uses TRBV6-6 with TRBJ1-4; D gene ambiguous. The V and J ends lost 1 base and 7 bases respectively, with 7 bases between them. In germline, CDR1 is MNHNY, CDR2 SVGAGI (reference sequence). CDR3 length: 13 amino acids. The chain's CDR3 is CASSYFPGEKLFF. The CDR3 coding sequence is TGTGCCAGCAGTTACTTCCCGGGTGAAAAACTGTTTTTT.

This chain connects TRBV5-1 to TRBJ2-5; 9 positions match TRBD2. Germline CDR1 SGHRS, CDR2 YFSETQ. This CDR3 has 13 residues. V was clipped by 4 bases and J by 11 bases; unmatched bases: 9. The CDR3, as DNA: TGCGCCAGCAGCAGCGGGAGGAGGAATGAGCAGTACTTC. Translation gives CASSSGRRNEQYF.